Below, one T cell receptor beta chain is given with its context. This specimen belongs to a study of T cell responses to AZD1222 COVID-19 vaccine. Germline lookup yields CDR1 LNHDA and CDR2 SQIVND (reference sequence). V was clipped by 5 bases and J by 1 base; unmatched bases: 2. CDR3 size: 13 residues. Sequenced by immunoSEQ multiplex PCR; TCRdb stores in-frame clones only, minus some. The sample shows fewer than 180,000 clones, 94% of them seen only once. This TCR was sampled from an adult in good health. V is TRBV19 and J is TRBJ2-7; TRBD1 aligns across 7 bases. The sequenced sample was peripheral blood, obtained on day 0 of AZD1222 vaccination. The CDR3 bases are TGTGCCAGTAGTCCCAGGGGGTCCTACGAGCAGTACGTC. Amino acids: CASSPRGSYEQYV.